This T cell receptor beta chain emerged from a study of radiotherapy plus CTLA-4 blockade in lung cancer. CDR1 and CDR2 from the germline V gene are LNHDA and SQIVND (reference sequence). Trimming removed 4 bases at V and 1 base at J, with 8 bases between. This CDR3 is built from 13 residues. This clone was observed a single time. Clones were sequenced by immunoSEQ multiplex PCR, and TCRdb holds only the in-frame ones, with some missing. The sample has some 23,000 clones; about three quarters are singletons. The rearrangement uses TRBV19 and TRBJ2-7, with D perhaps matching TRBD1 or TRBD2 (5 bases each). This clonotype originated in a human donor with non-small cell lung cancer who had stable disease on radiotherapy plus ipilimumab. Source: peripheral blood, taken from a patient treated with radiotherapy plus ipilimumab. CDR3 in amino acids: CASSRDGSYEQYF. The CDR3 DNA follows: TGTGCCAGTAGTAGGGACGGTTCCTACGAGCAGTACTTC.